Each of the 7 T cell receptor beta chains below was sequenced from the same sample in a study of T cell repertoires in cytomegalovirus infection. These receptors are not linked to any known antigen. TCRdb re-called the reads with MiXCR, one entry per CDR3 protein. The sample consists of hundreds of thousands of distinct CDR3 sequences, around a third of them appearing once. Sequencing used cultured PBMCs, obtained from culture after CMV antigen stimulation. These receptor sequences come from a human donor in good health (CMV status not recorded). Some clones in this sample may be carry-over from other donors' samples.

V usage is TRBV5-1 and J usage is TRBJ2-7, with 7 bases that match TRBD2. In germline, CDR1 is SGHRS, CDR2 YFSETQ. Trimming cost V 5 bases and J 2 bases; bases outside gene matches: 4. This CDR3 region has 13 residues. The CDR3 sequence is CASRPGLPYEQYF. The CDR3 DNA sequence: TGCGCCAGCAGACCGGGACTACCCTACGAGCAGTACTTC.

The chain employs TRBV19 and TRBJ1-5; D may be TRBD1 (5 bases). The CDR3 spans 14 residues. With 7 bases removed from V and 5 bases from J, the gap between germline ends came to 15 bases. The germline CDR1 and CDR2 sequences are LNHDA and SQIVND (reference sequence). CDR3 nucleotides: TGTGCCAGTACTTTTACAGGTATCCATCAGCCCCAGCATTTT. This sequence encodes CASTFTGIHQPQHF.

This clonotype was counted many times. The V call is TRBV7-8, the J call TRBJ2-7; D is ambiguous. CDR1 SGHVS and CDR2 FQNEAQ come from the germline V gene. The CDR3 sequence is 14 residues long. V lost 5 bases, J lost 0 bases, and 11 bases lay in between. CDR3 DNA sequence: TGTGCCAGCAGCACCCCCGAGAGCTCCTACGAGCAGTACTTC. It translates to CASSTPESSYEQYF.

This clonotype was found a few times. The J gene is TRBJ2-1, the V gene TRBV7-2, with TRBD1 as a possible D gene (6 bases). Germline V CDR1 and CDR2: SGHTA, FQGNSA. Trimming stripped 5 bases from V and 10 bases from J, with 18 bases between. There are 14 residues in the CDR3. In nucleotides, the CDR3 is TGTGCCAGCAGCCCACAGGGACATATCAGCGAGCAGTTCTTC. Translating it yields CASSPQGHISEQFF.

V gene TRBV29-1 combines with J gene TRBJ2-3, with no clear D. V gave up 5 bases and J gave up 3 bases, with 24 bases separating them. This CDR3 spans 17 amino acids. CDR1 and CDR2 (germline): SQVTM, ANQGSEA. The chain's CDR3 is CSVRFIVGIRDTDTQYF. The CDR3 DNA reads TGCAGCGTTCGGTTCATCGTAGGGATAAGAGATACAGATACGCAGTATTTT.

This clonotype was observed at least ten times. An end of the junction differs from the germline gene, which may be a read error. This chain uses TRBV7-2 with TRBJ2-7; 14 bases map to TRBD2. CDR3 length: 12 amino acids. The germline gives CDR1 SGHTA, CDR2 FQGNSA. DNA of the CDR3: TGTGCCAGCAGCGCGGGGACTAGCGGGAGACACTTC. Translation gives CASSAGTSGRHF.

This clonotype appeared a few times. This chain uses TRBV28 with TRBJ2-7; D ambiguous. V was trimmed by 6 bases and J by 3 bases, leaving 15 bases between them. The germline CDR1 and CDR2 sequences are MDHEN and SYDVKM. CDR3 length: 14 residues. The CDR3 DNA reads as TGTGCCAGCAGCACTACCAACTGGCGCTACGAGCAGTACTTC. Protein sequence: CASSTTNWRYEQYF.